This entry lists 5 T cell receptor beta chains sequenced from one sample in a study of Graves' ophthalmopathy and Graves' hyperthyroidism (dated by TCRdb to 2016 to 2019). Sequencer: Illumina HiSeq 2000. For repertoire sequencing, the TCR beta CDR3 regions were amplified from RNA transcripts. The first round of RT-PCR was done with HTBI primers and the Qiagen OneStep RT-PCR kit, and was followed by a second round of multiplex PCR, then size selection and purification. The public reads were quality trimmed at Q25 with fastp and then assembled into clones with MiXCR by TCRdb, keeping productive beta chains. Every CDR3 protein is listed once, alongside the most common genes and DNA of its rows. For this sample there are just over 600,000 distinct CDR3 sequences; 20% to 25% appear just once. Around 7% of the sample is held by the ten biggest clonotypes. The specimen sequenced was peripheral blood. The receptors come from a woman aged 18 to 35 with stable Graves' hyperthyroidism. Some clones in this sample may be carry-over from other donors' samples. Donor details come from another sample of the same person, matched by shared clones.

This clonotype was detected many times. DNA for the CDR3: TGCAGCGTGGACGACAGGGGGGGGATGAGCGGGGAGCTGTTTTTT. It encodes CSVDDRGGMSGELFF. The V gene is TRBV29-1, the J gene TRBJ2-2, with 9 bases aligning to TRBD1. Germline-derived CDR1 and CDR2 are SQVTM and ANQGSEA. Trimming took 6 bases from V and 7 from J; bases not matched to a gene: 12. This CDR3 has 15 amino acids.

The V and J genes are TRBV6-5 and TRBJ2-7; 8 positions agree with TRBD1. The CDR3 totals 16 residues. V lost 4 bases and J lost 1; bases outside the gene matches: 9. Germline loops: CDR1 MNHEY, CDR2 SVGAGI. The CDR3 is CASSSPRDRRSYEQYF. Here the CDR3 DNA reads TGTGCCAGCAGTTCTCCCCGGGACAGGCGTTCCTACGAGCAGTACTTC.

The chain employs TRBV15 and TRBJ1-2; no clear D. The germline V gene has CDR1 LNHNV and CDR2 YYDKDF (reference sequence). The CDR3 runs 15 residues. V was clipped by 0 bases and J by 4 bases, with 12 bases between them. CDR3 nucleotide sequence: TGTGCCACCAGCAGAGAGTGGGCCCCATCCTATGGCTACACCTTC. It specifies CATSREWAPSYGYTF.

The J gene is TRBJ1-5, the V gene TRBV10-3; D might be TRBD1 (6 bases). The V end lost 1 base, the J end lost 4 bases, and 11 bases lay between the germline ends. The CDR3 covers 15 residues. Germline V gene sequence: CDR1 ENHRY, CDR2 SYGVKD. CDR3 in amino acids: CAISELEDRNQPQHF. CDR3 sequence (DNA): TGTGCCATCAGTGAGTTAGAGGACAGAAATCAGCCCCAGCATTTT.

This clonotype was counted at least ten times. The junction departs from germline at one end; a sequencing error may be responsible. Here the CDR3 DNA reads TGTGCCACCAGCGAAGGACTAGCGGACCAAGAGATCCAGTACTTC. Its protein is CATSEGLADQEIQYF. The chain couples TRBV15 to TRBJ2-5; 10 nucleotides agree with TRBD2. Germline CDR1 and CDR2: LNHNV and YYDKDF (reference sequence). This CDR3 comprises 15 residues.